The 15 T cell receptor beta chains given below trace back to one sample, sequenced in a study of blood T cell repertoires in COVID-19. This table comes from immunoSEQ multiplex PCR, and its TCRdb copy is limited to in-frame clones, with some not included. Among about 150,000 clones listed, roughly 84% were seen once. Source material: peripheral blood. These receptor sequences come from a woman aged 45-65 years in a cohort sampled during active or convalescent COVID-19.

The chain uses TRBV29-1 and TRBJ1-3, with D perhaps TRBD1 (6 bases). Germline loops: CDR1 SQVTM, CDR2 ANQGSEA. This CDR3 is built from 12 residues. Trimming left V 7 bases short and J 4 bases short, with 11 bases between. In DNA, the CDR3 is TGCAGCGCAGGGGCGGTAGGAAACACCATATATTTT. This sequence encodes CSAGAVGNTIYF.

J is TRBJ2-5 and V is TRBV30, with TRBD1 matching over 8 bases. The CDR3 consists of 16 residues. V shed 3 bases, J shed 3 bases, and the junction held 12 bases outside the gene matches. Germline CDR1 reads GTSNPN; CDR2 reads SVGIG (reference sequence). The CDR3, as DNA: TGTGCCTGGAGACCCCTGGAAGGACAGGGAGAAGAGACCCAGTACTTC. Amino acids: CAWRPLEGQGEETQYF.

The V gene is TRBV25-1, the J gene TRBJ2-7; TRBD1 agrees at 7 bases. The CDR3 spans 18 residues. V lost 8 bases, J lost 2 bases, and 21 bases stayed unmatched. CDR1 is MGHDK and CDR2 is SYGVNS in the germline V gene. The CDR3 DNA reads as TGTGCCAGCCCCGACCCTACTACCCATCCCGGGACAGCCTACGAGCAGTACTTC. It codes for CASPDPTTHPGTAYEQYF.

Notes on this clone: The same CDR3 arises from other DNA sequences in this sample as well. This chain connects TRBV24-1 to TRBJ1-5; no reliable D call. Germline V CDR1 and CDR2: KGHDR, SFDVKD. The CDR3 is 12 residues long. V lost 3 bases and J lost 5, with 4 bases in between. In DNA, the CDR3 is TGTGCCACCAGTGATCCCGATCAGCCCCAGCATTTT. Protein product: CATSDPDQPQHF.

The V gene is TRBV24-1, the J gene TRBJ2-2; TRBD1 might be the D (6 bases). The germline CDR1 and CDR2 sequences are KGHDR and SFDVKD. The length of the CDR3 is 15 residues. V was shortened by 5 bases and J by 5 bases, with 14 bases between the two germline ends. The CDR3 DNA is TGTGCCACCAGTGTTCCGACAGGACAGACCGGGGAGCTGTTTTTT. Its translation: CATSVPTGQTGELFF.

The CDR3 protein is CATSTPSQGGYEQYF. In DNA, the CDR3 is TGTGCCACCAGTACGCCCTCCCAGGGGGGATACGAGCAGTACTTC. V usage is TRBV24-1 and J usage is TRBJ2-7, with D possibly matching TRBD1 (7 bases). Germline V gene sequence: CDR1 KGHDR, CDR2 SFDVKD. Trimming shortened V by 6 bases and J by 4 bases, and 18 bases separated the two germline ends. CDR3 length: 15 residues.

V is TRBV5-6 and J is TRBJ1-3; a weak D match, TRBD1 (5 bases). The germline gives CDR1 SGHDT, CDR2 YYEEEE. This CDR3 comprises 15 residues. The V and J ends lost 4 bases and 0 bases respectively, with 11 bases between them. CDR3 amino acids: CASSPGGASGNTIYF. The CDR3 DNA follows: TGTGCCAGCAGCCCGGGAGGGGCCTCTGGAAACACCATATATTTT.

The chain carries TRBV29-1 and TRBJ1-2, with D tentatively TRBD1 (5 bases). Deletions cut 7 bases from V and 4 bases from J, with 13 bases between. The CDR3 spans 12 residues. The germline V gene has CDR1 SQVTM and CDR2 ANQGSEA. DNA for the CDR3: TGCAGCGCTCTTGCGGGGGTCTATGGCTACACCTTC. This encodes CSALAGVYGYTF.

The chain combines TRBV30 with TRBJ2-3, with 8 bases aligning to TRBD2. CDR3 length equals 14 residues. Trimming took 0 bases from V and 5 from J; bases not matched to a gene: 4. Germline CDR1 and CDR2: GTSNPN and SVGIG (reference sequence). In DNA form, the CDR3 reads TGTGCCTGGAGTGTACACGGGGGGGAAGATACGCAGTATTTT. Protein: CAWSVHGGEDTQYF.

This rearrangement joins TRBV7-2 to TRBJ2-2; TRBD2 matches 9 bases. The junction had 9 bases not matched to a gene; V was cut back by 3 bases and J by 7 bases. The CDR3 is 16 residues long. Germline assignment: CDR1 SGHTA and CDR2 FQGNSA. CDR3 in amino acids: CASSFGSLAGNGELFF. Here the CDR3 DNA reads TGTGCCAGCAGCTTTGGTTCGCTAGCGGGGAACGGGGAGCTGTTTTTT. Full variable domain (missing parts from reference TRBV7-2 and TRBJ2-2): GAGVSQSPSNKVTEKGKDVELRCDPISGHTALYWYRQSLGQGLEFLIYFQGNSAPDKSGLPSDRFSAERTGGSVSTLTIQRTQQEDSAVYLCASSFGSLAGNGELFFGEGSRLTVL.

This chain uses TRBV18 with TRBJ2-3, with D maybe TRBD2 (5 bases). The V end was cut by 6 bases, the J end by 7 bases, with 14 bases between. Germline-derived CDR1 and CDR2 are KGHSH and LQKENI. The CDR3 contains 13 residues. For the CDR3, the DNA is TGTGCCAGCTCCGAGGGTCCGTATTATACGCAGTATTTT. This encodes CASSEGPYYTQYF.

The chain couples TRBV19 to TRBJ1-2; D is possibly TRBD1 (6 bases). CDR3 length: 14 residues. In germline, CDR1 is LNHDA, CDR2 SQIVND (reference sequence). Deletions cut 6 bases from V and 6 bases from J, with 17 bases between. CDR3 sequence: CASSDTGWRNGYTF. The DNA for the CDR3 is TGTGCCAGTAGCGATACAGGGTGGAGAAATGGCTACACCTTC.

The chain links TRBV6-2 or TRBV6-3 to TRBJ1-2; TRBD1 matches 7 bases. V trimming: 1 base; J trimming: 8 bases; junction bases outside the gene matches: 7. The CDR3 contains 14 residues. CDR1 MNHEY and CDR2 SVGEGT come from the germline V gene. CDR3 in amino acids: CASSYFTRGLGYTF. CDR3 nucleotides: TGTGCCAGCAGTTACTTTACGAGGGGGCTCGGCTACACCTTC.

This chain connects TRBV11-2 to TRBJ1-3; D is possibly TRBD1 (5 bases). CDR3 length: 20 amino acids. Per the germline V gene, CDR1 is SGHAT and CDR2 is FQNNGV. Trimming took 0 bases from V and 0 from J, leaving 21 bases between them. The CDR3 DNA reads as TGTGCCAGCAGCTTAGAAAATTACGGGACTCAAAGTGCCTCTGGAAACACCATATATTTT. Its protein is CASSLENYGTQSASGNTIYF.

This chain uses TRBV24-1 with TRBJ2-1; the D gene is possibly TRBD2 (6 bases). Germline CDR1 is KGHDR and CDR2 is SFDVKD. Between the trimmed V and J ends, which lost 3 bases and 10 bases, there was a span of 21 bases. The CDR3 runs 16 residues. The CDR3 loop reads CATSDANKLATHEQFF. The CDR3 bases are TGTGCCACCAGTGATGCGAACAAACTAGCAACGCACGAGCAGTTCTTC.